Shown below are 10 T cell receptor beta chains from a single sample sequenced in a study of human T cells and chemical hapten exposure (dated by TCRdb to about 2021). The protocol used for the library was RACE. Instrument used: NextSeq 500. TCRdb's own reprocessing of the public reads used fastp at Q25 and MiXCR and kept productive beta chains. A single entry per CDR3 protein holds the most common genes and DNA from its merged rows. In all, the sample holds about 120,000 distinct CDR3 sequences, and over 9% of those were seen once. The ten top clones hold 2% to 2.5% of the sample. In light of the paper, this sample's time point label describes: patch test 3, about 24 weeks after DPC sensitization. Explained via the paper, the treatment or condition label denotes: therapeutic diphenylcyclopropenone sensitization with weekly scalp DPC. The sequencing used whole blood, collected in connection with sensitization to the hapten diphenylcyclopropenone (DPC). The receptor source for this set is a woman between 50 and 59 years old with alopecia areata. Some clones in this sample may be carry-over from other donors' samples.

This clonotype was counted only a few times. The chain links TRBV28 to TRBJ1-2; D unclear. This CDR3 comprises 13 residues. The V and J ends lost 3 bases and 4 bases respectively, with 9 bases between them. Germline values: CDR1 MDHEN, CDR2 SYDVKM. The CDR3 sequence: CASSFSDLYGYTF. The CDR3 DNA follows: TGTGCCAGCAGTTTTTCAGATCTCTATGGCTACACCTTC.

The chain couples TRBV7-9 to TRBJ2-3, with unresolved D. This CDR3 comprises 15 residues. CDR1 is SEHNR, CDR2 FQNEAQ, per germline (reference sequence). V was shortened by 1 base and J by 0 bases, with 8 bases between the two germline ends. The CDR3 nucleotides read TGTGCCAGCAGCTTAGGGACGGCTAGCACAGATACGCAGTATTTT. Encoded protein: CASSLGTASTDTQYF.

This clonotype has just a few counts. The gene calls are TRBV7-2 and TRBJ2-2; TRBD1 agrees at 7 bases. The V gene end was trimmed by 5 bases and the J gene end by 4 bases; junction bases not matched to a gene: 1. Germline CDR1 reads SGHTA; CDR2 reads FQGNSA. This CDR3 region has 13 residues. The CDR3 DNA is TGTGCCAGCAGCAGGGACAGCACCGGGGAGCTGTTTTTT. It translates to CASSRDSTGELFF. Looking up the rest from reference TRBV7-2 and TRBJ2-2 gives the full variable domain: GAGVSQSPSNKVTEKGKDVELRCDPISGHTALYWYRQSLGQGLEFLIYFQGNSAPDKSGLPSDRFSAERTGGSVSTLTIQRTQQEDSAVYLCASSRDSTGELFFGEGSRLTVL.

This clonotype showed up many times. This chain links TRBV6-5 with TRBJ1-1, with D possibly being TRBD1 (5 bases). The CDR3 contains 14 residues. The germline gives CDR1 MNHEY, CDR2 SVGAGI. Trimming removed 2 bases at V and 0 bases at J, with 7 bases between. The CDR3 DNA sequence: TGTGCCAGCAGTTACATGGACATGAACACTGAAGCTTTCTTT. Its protein is CASSYMDMNTEAFF.

This clonotype was counted between two and nine times. The J gene is TRBJ2-1, the V gene TRBV3-1; D uncertain. The CDR3 is 17 amino acids. V was trimmed by 4 bases and J by 0 bases, leaving 16 bases between them. CDR1 is LGHDT and CDR2 is YNNKEL in the germline V gene (reference sequence). The chain's CDR3 is CASSPKVARSSYNEQFF. DNA of the CDR3: TGTGCCAGCAGCCCCAAAGTCGCCAGGAGCTCCTACAATGAGCAGTTCTTC.

The V and J genes are TRBV6-5 and TRBJ1-5, with TRBD1 matching 8 bases. J was trimmed by 5 bases and V by 5 bases; bases with no gene match: 5. This CDR3 is 14 amino acids long. Germline V CDR1 and CDR2: MNHEY, SVGAGI. This CDR3 reads CASSRDRGDQPQHF. The CDR3 region has the DNA TGTGCCAGCAGTCGAGACAGGGGTGATCAGCCCCAGCATTTT.

This clonotype was recorded at least ten times. The CDR3 region is CASSLKGAVYEQYF. CDR3 nucleotides: TGCGCCAGCAGCTTGAAAGGGGCGGTCTACGAGCAGTACTTC. The chain combines TRBV5-1 with TRBJ2-7; weak D call: TRBD1 (5 bases). CDR3 length equals 14 residues. Germline values: CDR1 SGHRS, CDR2 YFSETQ. V lost 1 base and J 3 bases, leaving 11 bases between the germline ends.

This clonotype came up many times. The chain is built from TRBV6-6 and TRBJ2-2; no definite D call. CDR3 length: 12 amino acids. V gave up 5 bases and J gave up 1 base, with 2 bases separating them. Looked up from germline, CDR1 is MNHNY and CDR2 is SVGAGI (reference sequence). In nucleotides, the CDR3 is TGTGCCAGCAGTCAGAACACCGGGGAGCTGTTTTTT. Protein sequence: CASSQNTGELFF.

The chain links TRBV28 to TRBJ1-1; D remains unclear. The CDR3 covers 13 residues. V lost 8 bases, J lost 1 base, and 11 bases lay in between. Germline-derived CDR1 and CDR2 are MDHEN and SYDVKM. Here the CDR3 reads CASQSSGNTEAFF. The CDR3 nucleotides are TGTGCCAGCCAGTCTTCCGGGAACACTGAAGCTTTCTTT.

The V and J genes are TRBV12-3 or TRBV12-4 and TRBJ2-3; D is unresolved. The V end was cut by 5 bases, the J end by 5 bases, with 14 bases between. The CDR3 covers 14 residues. CDR3 bases: TGTGCCAGCAGTCGTTTAGCAATGGGAGATACGCAGTATTTT. This translates into CASSRLAMGDTQYF.